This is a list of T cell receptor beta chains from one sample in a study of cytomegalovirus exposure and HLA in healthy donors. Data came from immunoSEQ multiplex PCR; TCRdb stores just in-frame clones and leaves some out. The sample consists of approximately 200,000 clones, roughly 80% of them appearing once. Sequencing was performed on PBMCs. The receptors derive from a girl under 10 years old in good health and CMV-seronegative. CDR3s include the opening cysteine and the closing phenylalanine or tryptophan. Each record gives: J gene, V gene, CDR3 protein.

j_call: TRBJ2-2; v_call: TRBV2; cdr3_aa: CASSEAYGGSGELFF
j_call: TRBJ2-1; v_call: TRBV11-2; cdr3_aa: CASSLIGQFPNEQFF
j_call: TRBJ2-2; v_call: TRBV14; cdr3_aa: CASSQDLAGELFF
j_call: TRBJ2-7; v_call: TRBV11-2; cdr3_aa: CASSLVSSGMNEQYF
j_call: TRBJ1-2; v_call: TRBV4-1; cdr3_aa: CASSHGGMKGYTF
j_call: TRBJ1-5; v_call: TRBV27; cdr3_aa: CASSLGQGYSNQPQHF
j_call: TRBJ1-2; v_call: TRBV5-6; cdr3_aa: CASSSRDRSNYGYTF
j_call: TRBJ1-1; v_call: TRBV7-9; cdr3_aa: CASSSKNTEAFF
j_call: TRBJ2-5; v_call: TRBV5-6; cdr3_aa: CASSLLAGETQYF
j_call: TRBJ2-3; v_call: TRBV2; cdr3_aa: CASSLSAGGTDTQYF
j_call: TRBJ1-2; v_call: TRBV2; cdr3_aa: CASSVRDYGYTF
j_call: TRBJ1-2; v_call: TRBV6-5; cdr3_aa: CASSLQGASDYGYTF
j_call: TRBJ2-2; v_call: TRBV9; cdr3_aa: CASSGTGAGNTGELFF
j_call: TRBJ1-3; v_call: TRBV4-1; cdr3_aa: CASSQVGVHSGNTIYF
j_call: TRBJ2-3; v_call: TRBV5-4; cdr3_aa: CASSPTPGGLGTDTQYF